This T cell receptor beta chain was captured in a study of Ad26.COV2.S vaccination and SARS-CoV-2 variants. Study results and limitations: Spike-specific TCR breadth was greater after Ad26.COV2.S than placebo.

Treatment here: around 19 received Ad26.COV2.S at low or high dose, single or two shots; about 5 received placebo; per-sample allocation not given. Each sample was drawn 63 days after the first injection (of vaccine or placebo). Germline assignment: CDR1 SGHTA and CDR2 FQGNSA. The V and J ends lost 1 base and 2 bases, in that order; junction bases with no gene match: 8. The CDR3 covers 16 residues. As for this clone: Antigen specificity is unknown.

Measured with immunoSEQ multiplex PCR; TCRdb has only the in-frame clones, and not every one. The sample has some 370,000 clones; 83% are singletons. The specimen comprised peripheral blood, sampled in a trial of Ad26.COV2.S vaccine versus placebo. This TCR came from a person between 18 and 60 years old who received the Ad26.COV2.S COVID-19 vaccine or a placebo. J is TRBJ2-7 and V is TRBV7-2, with 7 bases fitting TRBD2. CDR3 sequence: CASSLGTQGRAYEQYF. The CDR3 bases are TGTGCCAGCAGCTTAGGAACCCAAGGGAGGGCCTACGAGCAGTACTTC.